This TCR beta chain was obtained from a study of PD-1 blockade in classical Hodgkin lymphoma. The J segment lost 4 bases and the V segment lost 0 bases, leaving 4 bases of the junction unmatched. CDR1 is SGDLS, CDR2 YYNGEE, per germline. The CDR3 extends over 17 amino acids. To note about this clone: What it binds is not known.

Sequencing used immunoSEQ multiplex PCR; TCRdb keeps in-frame clones, though not all of them. Of 30,000 to 35,000 clones listed, 75% to 95% are singletons. No patient escaped relapse after autologous stem cell transplantation, and brentuximab vedotin exposure varied. Negative magnetic selection isolated CD4+ T cells from thawed PBMCs. Classification of best responses gave complete response, partial response or progressive disease. General study points: Complete responders entered with baseline diversity on par with newly diagnosed patients, the results showed.

Sequenced here: CD4+ T cells from blood, sampled at baseline. The chain has TRBV9 and TRBJ2-2; 12 nucleotides match TRBD2. This TCR came from a human donor with classical Hodgkin lymphoma. CDR3 nucleotide sequence: TGTGCCAGCAGCGTAGGGACTAGCGGGATTGTCACCGGGGAGCTGTTTTTT. It translates to CASSVGTSGIVTGELFF. Variable domain in full (rest from reference TRBV9 and TRBJ2-2): DSGVTQTPKHLITATGQRVTLRCSPRSGDLSVYWYQQSLDQGLQFLIQYYNGEERAKGNILERFSAQQFPDLHSELNLSSLELGDSALYFCASSVGTSGIVTGELFFGEGSRLTVL.